This T cell receptor (beta chain) was obtained from a study of OX40 agonist ivuxolimab in advanced cancers. TCRdb keeps only in-frame clones here, not all; method: immunoSEQ multiplex PCR. This table has under 95,000 clones, approximately 84% appearing once. The V gene's germline CDR1 is SGHTA and CDR2 FQGTGA. The CDR3 is 14 residues long. V was shortened by 6 bases and J by 4 bases, with 15 bases between the two germline ends. This chain joins TRBV7-3 and TRBJ1-1; D gene uncertain. The sample was CD4+ or CD8+ T cells sorted from blood, taken in a trial of the OX40 agonist ivuxolimab. The clonotype was recovered from an adult with an advanced solid tumor such as melanoma, head and neck, liver or kidney cancer. CDR3 loop: CASSLSAGSTEAFF. The DNA for the CDR3 is TGTGCCAGCAGTCTATCCGCGGGAAGCACTGAAGCTTTCTTT. Full variable domain (missing parts from reference TRBV7-3 and TRBJ1-1): GAGVSQTPSNKVTEKGKYVELRCDPISGHTALYWYRQSLGQGPEFLIYFQGTGAADDSGLPNDRFFAVRPEGSVSTLKIQRTERGDSAVYLCASSLSAGSTEAFFGQGTRLTVV.